The following is a T cell receptor (beta chain) sequence with its context. This specimen includes other DNA sequences encoding the same CDR3. These data belong to a study of shared clonotypes between healthy human individuals. As defined, naive CD8 cells were CD45RO-negative and positively selected for CCR7, with terminally differentiated effector memory CD45RA+ cells excluded. The study drew all its donors from Caucasian adults living in Nashville, Tennessee. Deep was the level at which the assay was run. Sequenced by immunoSEQ multiplex PCR; TCRdb stores in-frame clones only, minus some. This sample carries 600,000 or so clones, roughly 98% of them seen once, and the ten largest clones take 0.3%. What was sequenced was naive CD8+ T cells sorted from blood. The receptor's source is a man aged 25-45 years in good health.

CDR3 in amino acids: CSVQGANTGELFF. The DNA of the CDR3 is TGCAGCGTGCAGGGGGCGAACACCGGGGAGCTGTTTTTT. The rearrangement uses TRBV29-1 and TRBJ2-2; TRBD1 agrees at 7 bases. There are 13 residues in the CDR3. Looked up from germline, CDR1 is SQVTM and CDR2 is ANQGSEA. With V trimmed by 6 bases and J by 0 bases, 1 base remained unmatched.